This TCR beta chain was captured in a study of cytomegalovirus exposure and HLA in healthy donors. The primer mix had 60 Vbeta and 13 Jbeta primers. Libraries were prepared by immunoSEQ multiplex PCR; TCRdb keeps only in-frame clonotypes and omits some of them. This table holds 150,000 to 200,000 clones, roughly 80% found once. This CDR3 has 13 residues. Trimming left V 0 bases short and J 4 bases short, with 10 bases between. Germline CDR1 is GTSNPN and CDR2 is SVGIG (reference sequence). The sequence was collected from a woman in her late teens or twenties in good health and CMV-seropositive. The rearrangement uses TRBV30 and TRBJ2-7; D remains ambiguous. Sample: PBMCs. DNA for the CDR3: TGTGCCTGGAGTGTACATGAACGTTACGAGCAGTACTTC. Amino acid sequence: CAWSVHERYEQYF.